This T cell receptor (beta chain) is drawn from a study of T cell responses to AZD1222 COVID-19 vaccine. Overall study findings and caveats: Receipt of two AZD1222 doses was followed by a rise in Spike-specific TCR breadth and depth. Donors in the cohort were predominantly white British and more often female, and clonal diversity was possibly underestimated. Seropositive status at baseline applied to only five to seven AZD1222 recipients.

V lost 0 bases to trimming and J lost 4 bases, with 4 bases between them. CDR1 LGHDT and CDR2 YNNKEL come from the germline V gene (reference sequence). This CDR3 region has 13 residues. TCRdb keeps only in-frame clones here, not all; method: immunoSEQ multiplex PCR. The table records 95,000 or so clones, just under 90% of them present only once. Details on this clone: Its matching antigen is unknown. Other DNA sequences of this sample code for an identical CDR3.

The sample in question was peripheral blood, obtained on day 0 of MenACWY control vaccination. The chain carries TRBV3-1 (or the pseudogene TRBV3-2) and TRBJ1-3; D not certain. The origin of this receptor is an adult in good health. CDR3 sequence: CASSQDEGNTIYF. CDR3 in DNA: TGTGCCAGCAGCCAAGATGAAGGAAACACCATATATTTT.